This TCR beta chain is from a study of shared clonotypes between healthy human individuals. The study's findings and limits: Sorted-subset sequencing was shown by rarefaction to be incomplete despite large depth.

Losses at the gene ends were 5 bases for V and 6 bases for J; bases not matched to a gene: 11. The CDR3 runs to 16 residues. Germline CDR1 is LNHDA and CDR2 is SQIVND (reference sequence). Clones were read by immunoSEQ multiplex PCR, and TCRdb kept only the in-frame ones, dropping some. Of some 2,000,000 clones listed, roughly 96% are singletons. For this clone: Its antigen is unknown.

The chain couples TRBV19 to TRBJ1-5; 9 bases match TRBD1. The TCR comes from a man aged 18 to 35 in good health. Source material: naive CD4+ T cells sorted from blood. As to subset: CD45RA+ positively selected. The CDR3 sequence is CASSADRGAVSQPQHF. CDR3 DNA: TGTGCCAGTAGTGCCGACAGGGGGGCGGTGAGTCAGCCCCAGCATTTT.